These 18 T cell receptor beta chains were sequenced from one sample in a study of blood T cell repertoires in COVID-19 (TCRdb year 2020). The protocol used for the library was the immunoSEQ multiplex PCR assay. What TCRdb holds here is the immuneACCESS table cut down to in-frame rearrangements. Part of the clones is not present; checked against another copy, under half of the missing clones reflect an unresolved V gene, and the others are unexplained. The sample table lists about 48,000 clones, 75% to 90% of them with a count of one. The top ten clones comprise less than 75% of the sample. The sample taken for sequencing was peripheral blood. Receptor source: a man in his 70s with acute or convalescent COVID-19.

This chain connects TRBV7-3 to TRBJ1-3; D ambiguous. The CDR3 totals 12 residues. The germline V gene has CDR1 SGHTA and CDR2 FQGTGA. Trimming took off 8 bases at V and 4 bases at J, with 9 bases between the two ends. This chain's CDR3 is CASGLPGNTIYF. CDR3 nucleotide sequence: TGTGCCAGCGGCCTCCCCGGAAACACCATATATTTT.

The J gene is TRBJ2-1, the V gene TRBV25-1; 7 positions agree with TRBD2. The germline gives CDR1 MGHDK, CDR2 SYGVNS. This CDR3 has 14 residues. After removal of 9 bases from V and 7 bases from J, the junction contained 12 bases not matched to a gene. The CDR3 is CASKYGGAGNEQFF. CDR3 DNA: TGTGCCAGTAAATATGGGGGAGCGGGAAATGAGCAGTTCTTC.

This chain uses TRBV6-5 with TRBJ1-1, with a weak D call TRBD1 (6 bases). There are 14 residues in the CDR3. Germline CDR1 and CDR2: MNHEY and SVGAGI. The V gene lost 2 bases and the J gene lost 6 bases, with 13 bases spanning the gap. This CDR3 is CASSYRRGAAEAFF. CDR3 DNA: TGTGCCAGCAGTTACCGACGGGGGGCAGCTGAAGCTTTCTTT.

The chain links TRBV7-8 to TRBJ2-3; tentative D call: TRBD2 (5 bases). The CDR3 is 17 residues long. V was shortened by 1 base and J by 0 bases, with 14 bases between the two germline ends. Germline CDR1 reads SGHVS; CDR2 reads FQNEAQ. The CDR3 spells CASSLVRSGSSTDTQYF. The CDR3 DNA reads as TGTGCCAGCAGCTTAGTGAGGAGCGGATCTAGCACAGATACGCAGTATTTT.

The chain uses TRBV25-1 and TRBJ2-3; 9 bases are shared with TRBD2. The CDR3 length is 17 residues. The trim removed 2 bases at V and 0 bases at J, leaving 6 bases unmatched. Looked up from germline, CDR1 is MGHDK and CDR2 is SYGVNS. CDR3 sequence reads: CASSEHASGTSTDTQYF. CDR3 in DNA: TGTGCCAGCAGTGAACATGCTAGCGGGACTAGCACAGATACGCAGTATTTT.

The chain employs TRBV30 and TRBJ1-3; 8 bases are a match to TRBD1. This CDR3 spans 14 amino acids. With V trimmed by 4 bases and J by 2 bases, 4 bases remained unmatched. Germline CDR1 reads GTSNPN; CDR2 reads SVGIG (reference sequence). CDR3 in amino acids: CAWTRTGTGNTIYF. The CDR3 bases are TGTGCCTGGACCCGGACAGGGACTGGAAACACCATATATTTT.

This clone was picked up one time. The genes are TRBV28 and TRBJ2-6, with unresolved D. V lost 3 bases to trimming and J lost 0 bases, with 6 bases between them. Looked up from germline, CDR1 is MDHEN and CDR2 is SYDVKM. The CDR3 extends over 15 amino acids. The chain's CDR3 is CASSFGDSGANVLTF. The CDR3 DNA follows: TGTGCCAGCAGTTTCGGAGACTCTGGGGCCAACGTCCTGACTTTC.

The chain recombines TRBV6-6 with TRBJ1-3; 8 nucleotides match TRBD1. J gave up 0 bases and V 6 bases, and 1 base lay outside the gene matches. This CDR3 is built from 14 residues. Germline V lookup: CDR1 MNHNY, CDR2 SVGAGI (reference sequence). In nucleotides, the CDR3 is TGTGCCAGCAGCGGGACAGGCTCTGGAAACACCATATATTTT. This gives the protein CASSGTGSGNTIYF.

The genes are TRBV28 and TRBJ1-4; possibly TRBD1 for D (5 bases). The CDR3 has 14 residues. Germline CDR1 MDHEN, CDR2 SYDVKM. The V gene lost 5 bases and the J gene lost 5 bases, with 12 bases spanning the gap. The CDR3 coding sequence is TGTGCCAGCAGTACCCCAGGGCGGAATGAAAAACTGTTTTTT. It codes for CASSTPGRNEKLFF.

In its sample, this clone was seen a few times. The chain has TRBV28 and TRBJ2-7, with 10 nucleotides matching TRBD1. V lost 4 bases, J lost 5 bases, and 8 bases stayed unmatched. Germline V gene sequence: CDR1 MDHEN, CDR2 SYDVKM. CDR3 size: 15 residues. The DNA of the CDR3 is TGTGCCAGCAGTTCCCTGCCCGGGACAGGGGACGAGCAGTACTTC. This translates into CASSSLPGTGDEQYF. Looking up the rest from reference TRBV28 and TRBJ2-7 gives the full variable domain: DVKVTQSSRYLVKRTGEKVFLECVQDMDHENMFWYRQDPGLGLRLIYFSYDVKMKEKGDIPEGYSVSREKKERFSLILESASTNQTSMYLCASSSLPGTGDEQYFGPGTRLTVT.

The rearrangement links TRBV18 to TRBJ1-2; 7 bases align to TRBD1. Germline CDR1 is KGHSH and CDR2 is LQKENI. V trimming: 0 bases; J trimming: 4 bases; junction bases outside the gene matches: 2. CDR3 length: 14 residues. The CDR3 sequence: CASSPPGTAYGYTF. The CDR3 DNA sequence: TGTGCCAGCTCACCACCTGGGACAGCCTATGGCTACACCTTC. The whole variable domain, remainder taken from reference TRBV18 and TRBJ1-2, is NAGVMQNPRHLVRRRGQEARLRCSPMKGHSHVYWYRQLPEEGLKFMVYLQKENIIDESGMPKERFSAEFPKEGPSILRIQQVVRGDSAAYFCASSPPGTAYGYTFGSGTRLTVV.

This rearrangement joins TRBV6-1 to TRBJ1-1, with TRBD1 identical over 9 bases. In germline, CDR1 is MNHNS, CDR2 SASEGT. The CDR3 totals 16 residues. J was trimmed by 7 bases and V by 6 bases; bases with no gene match: 15. The chain's CDR3 is CASRELSDRGTSEAFF. DNA of the CDR3: TGTGCCAGCAGGGAACTCTCCGACAGGGGGACAAGTGAAGCTTTCTTT.

The J gene is TRBJ2-4, the V gene TRBV7-8; tentative D call: TRBD1 (6 bases). Trimming shortened V by 1 base and J by 0 bases, and 7 bases separated the two germline ends. CDR3 length: 15 residues. Germline CDR1 is SGHVS and CDR2 is FQNEAQ. CDR3 residues: CASSLGQEAKNIQYF. CDR3 nucleotides: TGTGCCAGCAGCTTAGGACAGGAAGCCAAAAACATTCAGTACTTC.

The chain has TRBV24-1 and TRBJ1-6, with TRBD1 identical over 9 bases. The germline V gene encodes CDR1 KGHDR and CDR2 SFDVKD. The CDR3 contains 15 residues. V trimming: 4 bases; J trimming: 13 bases; junction bases outside the gene matches: 10. Here the CDR3 DNA reads TGTGCCACCAGTGACTCCGGGACAGGGTACGATCCCCTCCACTTT. Protein product: CATSDSGTGYDPLHF.

V gene TRBV18 combines with J gene TRBJ1-1; possibly TRBD1 for D (6 bases). CDR1 is KGHSH and CDR2 is LQKENI in the germline V gene. The CDR3 sequence is 13 residues long. Trimming left V 3 bases short and J 4 bases short, with 9 bases between. CDR3 sequence (DNA): TGTGCCAGCTCACCGGAAGGGGGCACTGAAGCTTTCTTT. Protein sequence: CASSPEGGTEAFF.

This rearrangement joins TRBV14 to TRBJ1-6; perhaps TRBD1 as D (6 bases). The CDR3 covers 13 residues. V was cut by 4 bases and J by 10 bases, with 11 bases left in between. Germline V gene lookup returns CDR1 SGHDN and CDR2 FVKESK. As DNA, the CDR3 is TGTGCCAGCAGCCCGGGGGGGCGATCACCCCTCCACTTT. This encodes CASSPGGRSPLHF.

The gene calls are TRBV4-3 and TRBJ2-4; D is unresolved. V was pared by 1 base and J by 2 bases, with 6 bases between. CDR1 is LGHNA and CDR2 is YSLEER in the germline V gene. This CDR3 comprises 14 residues. CDR3 in DNA: TGCGCCAGCAGCCAAGTCGGTCCCAAAAACATTCAGTACTTC. It specifies CASSQVGPKNIQYF.

In its sample, this clone was seen a few times. The rearrangement uses TRBV27 and TRBJ2-5; D is possibly TRBD1 (7 bases). The germline CDR1 and CDR2 sequences are MNHEY and SMNVEV (reference sequence). There are 13 residues in the CDR3. Deletions cut 9 bases from V and 5 bases from J, with 16 bases between. The CDR3 loop reads CASQEGARETQYF. CDR3 nucleotides: TGTGCCAGTCAGGAGGGGGCGCGGGAGACCCAGTACTTC.